The sequence of this TCR beta chain was determined in a study of identical twins (dated by TCRdb to the mid-2010s). For the study in its entirety: To test whether fetal clonotypes persist, this study deep-sequenced TCR alpha and beta repertoires from monozygotic twins, from unrelated adults of various ages, and from cord blood. To rule out contamination, replicate twin experiments were performed at different times with different library preparation protocols.

On the study overall, not on this receptor specifically: Abundant cord blood beta clonotypes had fewer insertions, young adult naive repertoires showed a similar but weaker trend, and memory repertoires showed no such trend. The excess sharing between twins in beta out-of-frame sequences was weaker because fewer shared sequences reduced the signal-to-noise ratio. Recombination models systematically underestimated out-of-frame TCR alpha sharing in monozygotic twins but agreed with sharing between unrelated individuals. Invariant T cells such as MAIT and iNKT could partly confound zero-insertion analyses, though diverse VJ usage argued against this for most clonotypes. Because the same donors could not be followed over many years, the conclusions relied on cross-sectional statistical analysis. Compared with coincidental sharing between unrelated individuals, out-of-frame TCR alpha sequences shared between twins showed an excess of sequences with low generation probability.

The CDR3 holds 15 amino acids from the cysteine to the phenylalanine. CDR3 DNA is the only sequence kept; it has 45 bases, read in frame from the first base. CDR1 and CDR2 (SGHTA, FQGNSA) derive from the germline V gene. V drops 4 bases and J drops 0 bases, leaving 10 bases in between. This clonotype has a count of ten or more. The antigen it recognizes is unknown. No much larger clonotype is one base removed from it; base qualities were not supplied. Only healthy Caucasian donors were included. Three pairs of female monozygotic twins, all aged roughly 18 to 29 years, were included in the twin cohort. RNA for TCR libraries was isolated from peripheral blood mononuclear cells. Libraries were prepared through 5' RACE. The sample was run on an Illumina HiSeq 2000. A universal primer binding site was introduced by template switching, and a unique molecular identifier was present in the final cDNA, enabling accurate counting of TCR cDNA molecules. First-strand cDNA for TCR alpha and beta chains was synthesized from specific primers in the conserved constant-segment region. To control for contamination, each cDNA library was double barcoded with a SMART-Mk sample barcode plus Illumina barcodes. Two successive PCR steps introduced TruSeq adapter sequences along with Illumina sample barcodes. The TCR alpha and beta cDNA libraries were sequenced on the Illumina HiSeq platform using custom primers. For the original study's pipeline: MiGEC was used to process raw reads and extract unique molecular identifiers, and MiXCR was used to find CDR3 positions. Recombination models were inferred per individual with the repgenHMM and IGoR tools using an EM algorithm. The analysis of shared clonotypes was done with the tcR package in R, with sharing normalized by the product of cloneset sizes. To study raw recombination free of thymic and clonal selection effects, out-of-frame nonproductive sequences were analyzed. TCRdb reran the public reads through fastp at Q25 and MiXCR, keeping productive beta chains. Each CDR3 protein appears once, grouped with its most common genes and DNA. The V and J calls follow TCRdb's processing rather than the paper's. The sample table contains a few hundred thousand distinct CDR3 sequences; only one count was recorded for roughly 9.9% of them. Roughly 3.2% of the sample comes from the top ten.

A further study also used this sample, focusing on yellow fever vaccine responses in identical twins. The second study's paper adds: The authors reported that the T cell response to vaccination in identical twins appeared partly convergent and partly personalized. In identical twins, the study followed T cell clones that responded to the vaccine with precision.

Sequenced input: PBMCs. The rearranged chain carries TRBV7-2 and TRBJ2-1; the D gene is unclear. This receptor was obtained from a woman under 30 in good health. Here is the DNA: TGTGCCAGCAGCTCCCCGACTGGCTCCTACAATGAGCAGTTCTTC. Translation gives CASSSPTGSYNEQFF.